This TCR beta chain comes out of a study of blood T cell repertoires in COVID-19. Study details: Donors in the United States, Italy and Spain gave samples during acute or convalescent COVID-19. PBMCs, B-cell-depleted T cells, or T cells provided the cDNA or gDNA that made up the material.

The authors' processing: The assay estimated nucleated cells by amplifying reference gene primers. This table comes from immunoSEQ multiplex PCR, and its TCRdb copy is limited to in-frame clones, with some not included. The V and J calls and the clone size are those of that table, but D and trimming were determined from the DNA. Of roughly 220,000 clones in the sample, around 81% were seen once. The germline V gene encodes CDR1 SGHRS and CDR2 YFSETQ. V lost 2 bases and J lost 5, with 11 bases in between. CDR3 length equals 14 residues. This clonotype was sampled from a woman between 65 and 79 years old with acute or convalescent COVID-19. The genes are TRBV5-1 and TRBJ2-1, with D tentatively TRBD1 (6 bases). The sample taken for sequencing was peripheral blood. CDR3 residues: CASSFGDIHNEQFF. The CDR3 coding sequence is TGCGCCAGCAGCTTCGGGGACATTCACAATGAGCAGTTCTTC. Full variable domain (remainder filled in from reference TRBV5-1 and TRBJ2-1): KAGVTQTPRYLIKTRGQQVTLSCSPISGHRSVSWYQQTPGQGLQFLFEYFSETQRNKGNFPGRFSGRQFSNSRSEMNVSTLELGDSALYLCASSFGDIHNEQFFGPGTRLTVL.